This T cell receptor (beta chain) was observed in a study of regulatory T cells in long-lasting Graves disease. Regarding the study as a whole: Under persistent disease, TRBV28, TRBJ1-2 and TRBJ2-5 were used preferentially.

V was cut by 1 base and J by 4 bases, with 13 bases left in between. This CDR3 is 15 amino acids long. Arm-PCR with iRepertoire HTBI primers amplified the CDR3 regions for these TCR beta libraries. Via MiXCR, TCRdb re-called the multiplex PCR reads, giving one row per CDR3 protein. The sample records over 400,000 distinct CDR3 sequences, about 15% being singletons. With respect to this clonotype: Its antigen is unknown.

Time point noted: newly diagnosed GD, antithyroid drugs for less than 3 months. Construction of the TCR library relied on RNA isolated from PBMCs. The same sample was also used in a study of T cells in Graves' hyperthyroidism and ophthalmopathy. From that second work: From stable hyperthyroidism, ophthalmopathy was separated by a 13 V-J model. The model made its ophthalmopathy prediction, and onset followed a median approximately six months later.

Specimen: peripheral blood mononuclear cells (PBMCs), collected at new diagnosis, from a patient treated with antithyroid drugs. V and J are TRBV12-3 or TRBV12-4 and TRBJ1-1; D is undetermined. The sequence derives from a woman in her forties or fifties with Graves disease. This CDR3 is CASSLVEGLGTEAFF. The CDR3 DNA reads TGTGCCAGCAGTTTAGTAGAGGGCTTGGGCACTGAAGCTTTCTTT.